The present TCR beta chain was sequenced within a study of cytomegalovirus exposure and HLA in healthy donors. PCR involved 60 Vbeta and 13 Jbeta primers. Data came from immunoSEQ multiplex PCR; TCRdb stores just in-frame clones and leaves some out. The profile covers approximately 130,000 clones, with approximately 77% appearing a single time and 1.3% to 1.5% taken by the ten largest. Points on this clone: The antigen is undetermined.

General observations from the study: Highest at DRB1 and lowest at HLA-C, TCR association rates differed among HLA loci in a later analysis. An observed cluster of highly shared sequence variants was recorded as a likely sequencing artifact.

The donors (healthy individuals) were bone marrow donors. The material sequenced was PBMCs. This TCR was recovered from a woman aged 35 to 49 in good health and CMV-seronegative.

In nucleotides, the CDR3 is TGTGCCAGCAGTTACTCAGCGGGGGGGAGGGAGACCCAGTACTTC. Encoded protein: CASSYSAGGRETQYF. This chain uses TRBV6-5 with TRBJ2-5; TRBD2 matches at 10 bases. V shed 0 bases, J shed 5 bases, and the junction held 3 bases outside the gene matches. CDR1 MNHEY and CDR2 SVGAGI come from the germline V gene. The CDR3 covers 15 residues.